Listed below are T cell receptor beta chains from one sample, sequenced in a study of T cell responses to AZD1222 COVID-19 vaccine. Sequencing was performed with immunoSEQ multiplex PCR; in TCRdb, only in-frame clones are kept and a portion is missing. This table holds 210,000 or so clones, approximately 94% found once. This material consisted of peripheral blood, taken 28 days after the second dose of the MenACWY control vaccine. The receptor source for this set is an adult who received the MenACWY meningococcal vaccine as a control. Each CDR3 is given with its conserved first and last residue.

J gene,V gene,CDR3 protein
TRBJ1-6,TRBV5-1,CASSLRSTGSSYNSPLHF
TRBJ2-3,TRBV5-1,CASSFRDSSGDTQYF
TRBJ2-7,TRBV20-1,CSASATSGHSYEQYF
TRBJ2-3,TRBV9,CASSVDGGVVDTQYF
TRBJ1-1,TRBV10-3,CARDLNTEAFF
TRBJ1-4,TRBV30,CAWNQGAHEKLFF
TRBJ2-7,TRBV6-1,CASSDLPPFQYF
TRBJ1-1,TRBV7-9,CASSFYLNTEAFF
TRBJ1-2,TRBV6-2/TRBV6-3,CASSYVAATYGYTF
TRBJ2-5,TRBV5-6,CASSPLPGTDYRETQYF
TRBJ2-7,TRBV9,CASSVGSGSSYEQYF
TRBJ1-4,TRBV27,CASSPSVGANEKLFF
TRBJ2-1,TRBV29-1,CSVDRNNEQFF
TRBJ1-5,TRBV10-2,CASSESWAAAGQPQHF
TRBJ2-4,TRBV13,CASSDRRGPNIQYF
TRBJ2-1,TRBV7-2,CASSPVNEQFF
TRBJ1-2,TRBV18,CASSPSVKGYGYTF
TRBJ1-6,TRBV19,CATMPGRENSPLHF
TRBJ2-7,TRBV4-2,CASSHQVGFGLAGAVNYEQYF
TRBJ2-7,TRBV7-9,CASSLNQGNHEQYF
TRBJ1-3,TRBV9,CASSVGPGDSGNTIYF
TRBJ1-1,TRBV5-4,CASRGQGGITEAFF
TRBJ2-7,TRBV19,CASSILRLHSYEQYF
TRBJ1-1,TRBV28,CASSFSGSQNTEAFF
TRBJ2-7,TRBV7-2,CASSFRGGGSYEQYF
TRBJ1-2,TRBV7-3,CASSLEAGYGYTF
TRBJ1-5,TRBV6-5,CVSSRGQAPMQPQHF
TRBJ2-7,TRBV28,CASSLRDGPYEQYF
TRBJ2-7,TRBV19,CASSVRLAGGGYEQYF
TRBJ2-7,TRBV24-1,CATSDPTQGQGYEQYF
TRBJ2-1,TRBV30,CAWSGSGHEQFF
TRBJ2-3,TRBV5-1,CASSYLRPQDTQYF
TRBJ1-1,TRBV2,CATSTRGQGAEAFF
TRBJ1-6,TRBV7-3,CASSATGGSNSPLHF
TRBJ2-7,TRBV28,CASSSFPSLDF
TRBJ2-3,TRBV6-2/TRBV6-3,CASSYQGAYTFSTDTQYF
TRBJ1-2,TRBV28,CASSLAGIYGYTF
TRBJ1-1,TRBV15,CATSRDGVITEAFF
TRBJ2-7,TRBV2,CASNTPEDGRLYEQYF
TRBJ1-1,TRBV6-5,CASSYSRGAEAFF
TRBJ2-7,TRBV24-1,CATSDWGYEQYF
TRBJ2-2,TRBV6-5,CASSAGQGFTGELFF
TRBJ1-6,TRBV19,CASIGSSYNSPLHF
TRBJ1-2,TRBV7-9,CALGSDGNYGYTF
TRBJ2-7,TRBV29-1,CSVEVSGTAKGEQYF
TRBJ1-5,TRBV6-5,CASSNRDRRYQPQHF
TRBJ1-1,TRBV11-3,CASSQGTSTEAFF
TRBJ1-4,TRBV27,CASSYTTREKLFF
TRBJ1-2,TRBV6-1,CASSEGSPSYYGYTF
TRBJ1-1,TRBV12-3/TRBV12-4,CASSLRTGTEAFF
TRBJ1-5,TRBV4-2,CASSQDRGLNRYHQPQHF
TRBJ1-5,TRBV18,CASSRGQGNSNQPQHF